This TCR beta chain derives from a study of T cell responses to AZD1222 COVID-19 vaccine (dated by TCRdb to about 2021). About the investigation overall: Because spike-specific TCR depth and breadth did not differ between the two schedules, AZD1222 recipients who got a second dose at roughly 4 weeks were pooled with those who got a second dose at roughly 12 weeks. TCR sequencing was performed for about 240 trial participants, of whom around 210 were given two doses of AZD1222 and approximately 25 were given two doses of MenACWY control vaccine. Trial participants were enrolled by age into 18-55, 56-69 and 70-plus year subgroups, with approximately 150, 28 and 58 TCR-sequenced participants respectively. General study outcomes and caveats: Reportedly, almost half of the unique spike-specific TCRs recognized epitopes lying outside the regions that are mutated in the B.1.351 and B.1.1.7 variants. CD4 TCRs associated with the vaccine covered the entire spike protein, and the dominant responses were in regions 160-218 and 743-854. Conclusions about previously exposed vaccinees are limited because only a handful of AZD1222 recipients were SARS-CoV-2 seropositive at baseline. Because no day 14 peak-response samples were available, repertoires were characterized only after the peak T cell response. Participants were mostly white British and included more females than males, and it was suggested by the authors that clonal diversity may have been underestimated. In the small 56-69-year group, the increase in depth fell short of significance, most likely because of low power. After two AZD1222 doses, both the breadth and the depth of spike-specific TCRs were significantly higher than at day 0 and than in MenACWY recipients.

The CDR3 regions of human TCRbeta chains were analyzed by immunosequencing. The authors' analysis ran thus. Repertoire TCRs were matched against a reference library of SARS-CoV-2-specific TCRs generated with the MIRA antigen-specificity platform. Breadth meant the fraction of unique TCRs that were SARS-CoV-2-associated, whereas depth meant the fraction of total T cells that were SARS-CoV-2-associated. Using the MIRA data, every spike-specific TCR was mapped to the spike region that the TCR reacted to and assigned to either a CD4 or a CD8 class. Log10-transformed breadth and depth values were compared by one-way ANOVA with Sidak's multiple comparisons tests. TCRdb mirrors the immuneACCESS table, restricted to in-frame sequences. Some clones are absent from its copies; in checked studies, under half trace to an unresolved V gene, and the reason for the others is unknown. V and J calls and clone size are copied from that table; D and trimming were computed from the DNA. The sample profile shows roughly 150,000 clones; about 88% of them were found once. Around 4.9% of the sample lies in the top ten.

From the cysteine up to the phenylalanine, the CDR3 has a length of 15 residues. The sequence is cut down to CDR3 DNA, 45 bases in frame from base 1. Taken from the germline V gene, the CDR1 and CDR2 loops are SGHRS and YFSETQ. V loses 1 base of germline sequence and J loses 5 bases, and the interval between the two ends is 13 bases. Per the publication, the time point label means: baseline before first vaccination. The vaccinee samples were drawn from two UK trials, COV001 and COV002, one of which was a single-blind randomized controlled phase 2/3 trial testing AZD1222 (ChAdOx1 nCoV-19) in healthy adults. For TCRbeta chain sequencing, PBMC samples from trial participants were taken at day 0 and at day 28 after the second dose. A remark on this clone: Its antigen is unknown. Base qualities are missing; no much larger clone stands one base away.

This specimen was peripheral blood, taken on day 0 of AZD1222 vaccination. This sequence originates from an adult in good health. The chain joins TRBV5-1 to TRBJ2-1; the D gene assignment is perhaps TRBD1 or TRBD2, with each matching 5 bases. The CDR3 protein is CASSLMGRRDNEQFF. The sequenced DNA is TGCGCCAGCAGCTTGATGGGACGCCGGGACAATGAGCAGTTCTTC.